The clone carrying this T cell receptor (beta chain) was seen a few times. Germline CDR1 LGHDT, CDR2 YNNKEL (reference sequence). CDR3 size: 16 residues. V was trimmed by 0 bases and J by 0 bases, leaving 9 bases between them. As it was prepared, the TCRbeta library received unique molecular identifiers. TCRdb reprocessed the PCR reads via MiXCR and lists one record per CDR3 protein. The sample consists of 300,000 or so distinct CDR3 sequences, roughly 21% of them appearing once. This specimen comes from a study of T-cell reconstitution after alpha-beta-depleted transplantation in children. Sequenced material: PBMCs, mostly from graft donor cells, taken 180 days after TCRalphabeta/CD19-depleted stem cell transplant. This chain uses TRBV3-1 with TRBJ2-1; D uncertain. The receptor comes from a male patient between 10 and 17 years old who had a stem cell transplant for acute lymphoblastic leukemia, so the T cells may come from the graft donor. This CDR3 reads CASSQDRTSSYNEQFF. The CDR3 region has the DNA TGTGCCAGCAGCCAAGATCGGACGAGCTCCTACAATGAGCAGTTCTTC.